This T cell receptor beta chain derives from a study of blood T cell repertoires in COVID-19. Authors' data handling: Amplification of reference gene primers was used by the study to estimate nucleated cell counts. Profiled with immunoSEQ multiplex PCR; TCRdb holds only in-frame clones, not every one. That table furnishes V, J and clone size, whereas the DNA furnished D and trimming. The sample carries fewer than 350,000 clones, about 93% recorded once. The sample consisted of peripheral blood. The receptor was isolated from a woman under 40 with COVID-19, enrolled during active disease.

CDR3 DNA sequence: TGTGCCAGCAGCAGGGACAGGGGGTTTAACACCATATATTTT. Translated: CASSRDRGFNTIYF. This rearrangement joins TRBV9 to TRBJ1-3; TRBD1 matches 11 bases. In germline, CDR1 is SGDLS, CDR2 YYNGEE. The CDR3 is 14 residues long. The V segment lost 4 bases and the J segment 7 bases; nucleotides outside the gene matches: 4.